The next 4 T cell receptor beta chains were all read from a single sample in a study of shared clonotypes between healthy human individuals. Data came from immunoSEQ multiplex PCR; TCRdb stores just in-frame clones and leaves some out. Here the sample spans 1.5 million to 2.5 million clones, approximately 94% being singletons. The naive CD8 subset, CD45RO-negative cells positively selected for CCR7, excluded terminally differentiated effector memory CD45RA+ cells. Sequenced input: naive CD8+ T cells sorted from blood. Every receptor here comes from a man aged 18 to 29 in good health.

V is TRBV6-5 and J is TRBJ2-7; D is perhaps TRBD1 (7 bases). This CDR3 has 15 residues. CDR1 MNHEY and CDR2 SVGAGI come from the germline V gene. The V end lost 6 bases, the J end lost 4 bases, and 19 bases lay between the germline ends. CDR3 region: CASSGGGGAGYEQYF. The CDR3 DNA reads as TGTGCCAGCAGCGGAGGAGGGGGCGCTGGATACGAGCAGTACTTC.

The chain is built from TRBV18 and TRBJ1-3; D uncertain. The CDR3 is 14 amino acids. V was clipped by 3 bases and J by 3 bases, with 9 bases between them. Germline V lookup: CDR1 KGHSH, CDR2 LQKENI. The CDR3 nucleotides read TGTGCCAGCTCACCCCCGGGGTTTGGAAACACCATATATTTT. Its protein product is CASSPPGFGNTIYF.

The J gene is TRBJ2-7, the V gene TRBV4-1, with 10 bases aligning to TRBD2. CDR1 is MGHRA and CDR2 is YSYEKL in the germline V gene. The CDR3 contains 16 residues. The J segment lost 5 bases and the V segment lost 2 bases, leaving 9 bases of the junction unmatched. The CDR3 here is CASSQIYSGRTDEQYF. The CDR3, as DNA: TGCGCCAGCAGCCAAATCTATAGCGGGAGGACCGACGAGCAGTACTTC.

The J gene is TRBJ2-3, the V gene TRBV7-8, with a weak D call TRBD2 (6 bases). The CDR3 contains 15 residues. Trimming took off 5 bases at V and 4 bases at J, with 16 bases between the two ends. Germline loops: CDR1 SGHVS, CDR2 FQNEAQ. DNA of the CDR3: TGTGCCAGCAGCCGACTAGTCCACGGTGCAGATACGCAGTATTTT. It translates to CASSRLVHGADTQYF. The full variable domain, completed using reference TRBV7-8 and TRBJ2-3, is GAGVSQSPRYKVAKRGQDVALRCDPISGHVSLFWYQQALGQGPEFLTYFQNEAQLDKSGLPSDRFFAERPEGSVSTLKIQRTQQEDSAVYLCASSRLVHGADTQYFGPGTRLTVL.